These T cell receptor beta chains were read from a single sample in a study of T-cell reconstitution after alpha-beta-depleted transplantation in children. TCRdb reprocessed the PCR reads with MiXCR, giving one entry per CDR3 protein. The sample lists around 360,000 distinct CDR3 sequences, 9% to 12% occurring once. The sequencing used PBMCs from the stem cell graft donor, collected from the stem cell graft. These receptors all come from a human donor who donated a stem cell graft to a child with acute lymphoblastic leukemia. The CDR3 runs from the conserved cysteine through the conserved F or W. The D gene is left open where the match is weak. Clone sizes are given selectively: once, few, many, or a class where the clone is expanded.

d_call	v_call	j_call	clone_size	cdr3_nt	cdr3_aa
-	TRBV27	TRBJ2-7	-	TGTGCCAGCAGTTTATTCGGGGGAAACTACGAGCAGTACTTC	CASSLFGGNYEQYF
-	TRBV6-4	TRBJ2-2	few	TGTGCCAGCAGTGTAGACCGCAACACCGGGGAGCTGTTTTTT	CASSVDRNTGELFF
-	TRBV29-1	TRBJ1-1	many	TGCAGCGTTGAAAAACAGATGGACACTGAAGCTTTCTTT	CSVEKQMDTEAFF
TRBD2	TRBV5-1	TRBJ2-3	-	TGCGCCAGCAGCCCAGGAGCGGGAGGGGACACAGATACGCAGTATTTT	CASSPGAGGDTDTQYF
-	TRBV11-2	TRBJ2-7	-	TGTGCCAGCAGCTTAGCTGCTGGGGTTGCCTACGAGCAGTACTTC	CASSLAAGVAYEQYF
-	TRBV27	TRBJ2-7	many	TGTGCCAGCAGTTTCCTCCCGGACAGCTACGAGCAGTACTTC	CASSFLPDSYEQYF
TRBD1	TRBV5-1	TRBJ2-7	many	TGCGCCAGCAGCTCGGACAGGGGAAACGAGCAGTACTTC	CASSSDRGNEQYF
-	TRBV29-1	TRBJ2-7	few	TGCAGCGTTGTAGCCAGCAAAGTCGAGCAGTACTTC	CSVVASKVEQYF
-	TRBV4-1	TRBJ1-3	-	TGCGCCAGCAGCCGGGGAGACCGACAGGTTTCTGGAAACACCATATATTTT	CASSRGDRQVSGNTIYF
TRBD1	TRBV7-9	TRBJ2-5	-	TGTGCCAGCAGCTCGTACAGGGGGAGCCTACAAGAGACCCAGTACTTC	CASSSYRGSLQETQYF
TRBD2	TRBV6-1	TRBJ2-5	-	TGTGCCAGCAGCGGGACTAGCTGGGAGACCCAGTACTTC	CASSGTSWETQYF
-	TRBV7-9	TRBJ1-1	-	TGTGCCAGCAGCCCGATGGGGGCTCCCATGAACACTGAAGCTTTCTTT	CASSPMGAPMNTEAFF
TRBD1	TRBV7-2	TRBJ2-7	few	TGTGCCAGCAGCTTCTTCGGGACAGTTGGCTACGAGCAGTACTTC	CASSFFGTVGYEQYF
TRBD1	TRBV12-3/TRBV12-4	TRBJ2-7	few	TGTGCCAGCACCAACACCGGGACAGGCACATACGAGCAGTACTTC	CASTNTGTGTYEQYF
-	TRBV6-1	TRBJ1-4	many	TGTGCCAGCCAGGGCTCTGAAAAACTGTTTTTT	CASQGSEKLFF
-	TRBV7-9	TRBJ2-7	many	TGTGCCCACCAGGCGGGGACGGGAAACTACGAGCAGTACTTC	CAHQAGTGNYEQYF
TRBD2	TRBV20-1	TRBJ2-7	few	TGCAGTGCTAGAGATGAGCTAGCGGAGTCCTACGAGCAGTACTTC	CSARDELAESYEQYF
TRBD2	TRBV12-3/TRBV12-4	TRBJ2-2	-	TGTGCCAGCAGTTTCGCTAGCGGGCGCGCGAACACCGGGGAGCTGTTTTTT	CASSFASGRANTGELFF
TRBD2	TRBV4-1	TRBJ2-4	few	TGCGCCAGCAGCCAGTCCAGACTAGCGGAAAAAAACATTCAGTACTTC	CASSQSRLAEKNIQYF
-	TRBV4-3	TRBJ2-3	-	TGCGCCAGCAGCCAGGGTGGTTCAGATACGCAGTATTTT	CASSQGGSDTQYF
-	TRBV27	TRBJ2-3	-	TGTGCCAGCAAAAGTAAGGGGAATCCAGATACGCAGTATTTT	CASKSKGNPDTQYF
-	TRBV30	TRBJ2-7	few	TGTGCCTGGAGGGGCAACGCCTACGAGCAGTACTTC	CAWRGNAYEQYF
TRBD1	TRBV5-5	TRBJ1-6	few	TGTGCCAGCAGCTTTATACGGACAGGGGATTCACCCCTCCACTTT	CASSFIRTGDSPLHF
-	TRBV20-1	TRBJ2-4	-	TGCAGTGCTAGAGTCGGACTAACGGGTATAGCCAAAAACATTCAGTACTTC	CSARVGLTGIAKNIQYF
TRBD2	TRBV7-2	TRBJ2-7	-	TGTGCCAGCAGCTTGGTTAGGGAGGGCGAGCAGTACTTC	CASSLVREGEQYF
-	TRBV5-1	TRBJ1-1	-	TGCGCCAGCCAAACGGGGCGTTTGAACACTGAAGCTTTCTTT	CASQTGRLNTEAFF
-	TRBV20-1	TRBJ2-3	few	TGCAGTGCTAGAGATGCGGGGCGTCGGGAAGATACGCAGTATTTT	CSARDAGRREDTQYF
-	TRBV24-1	TRBJ2-1	many	TGTGCCACCAGTGACTACCGAGGGGAGGAGCAGTTCTTC	CATSDYRGEEQFF
-	TRBV7-2	TRBJ2-1	-	TGTGCCAGCAGCTTGGGCACTAAGAATGAGCAGTTCTTC	CASSLGTKNEQFF
-	TRBV6-2/TRBV6-3	TRBJ2-3	-	TGTGCCAGCAGTTCGTCCCACATCAGGAATACGCAGTATTTT	CASSSSHIRNTQYF